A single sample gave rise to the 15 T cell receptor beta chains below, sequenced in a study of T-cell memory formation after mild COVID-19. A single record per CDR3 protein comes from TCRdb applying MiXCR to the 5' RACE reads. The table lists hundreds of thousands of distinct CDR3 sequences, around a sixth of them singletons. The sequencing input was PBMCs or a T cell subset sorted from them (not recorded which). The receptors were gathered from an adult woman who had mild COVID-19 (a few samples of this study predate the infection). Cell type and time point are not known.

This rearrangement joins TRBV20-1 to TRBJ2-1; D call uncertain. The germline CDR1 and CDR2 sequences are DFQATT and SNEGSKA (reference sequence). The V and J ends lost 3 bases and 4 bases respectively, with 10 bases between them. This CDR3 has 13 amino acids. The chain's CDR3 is CSASRGWYNEQFF. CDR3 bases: TGCAGTGCTAGTCGCGGTTGGTACAATGAGCAGTTCTTC.

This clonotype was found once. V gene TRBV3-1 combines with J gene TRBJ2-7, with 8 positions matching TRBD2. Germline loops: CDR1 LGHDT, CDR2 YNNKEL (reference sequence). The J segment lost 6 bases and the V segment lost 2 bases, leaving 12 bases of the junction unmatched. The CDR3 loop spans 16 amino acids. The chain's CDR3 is CASSQLGSGRGSEQYF. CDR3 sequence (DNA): TGTGCCAGCAGCCAATTGGGAAGCGGGAGAGGCTCCGAGCAGTACTTC.

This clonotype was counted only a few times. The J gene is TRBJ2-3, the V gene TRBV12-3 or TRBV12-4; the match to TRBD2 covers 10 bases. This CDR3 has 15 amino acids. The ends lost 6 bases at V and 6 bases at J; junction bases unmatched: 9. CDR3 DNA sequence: TGTGCCAGCAGCGCTACTAGCGGGAATATCGATACGCAGTATTTT. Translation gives CASSATSGNIDTQYF.

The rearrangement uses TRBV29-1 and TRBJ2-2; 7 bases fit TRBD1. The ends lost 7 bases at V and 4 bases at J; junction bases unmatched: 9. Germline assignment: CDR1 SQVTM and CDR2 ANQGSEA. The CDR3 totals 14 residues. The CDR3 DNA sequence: TGCAGCGCTCGGGAACAGGGGAGCACCGGGGAGCTGTTTTTT. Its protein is CSAREQGSTGELFF.

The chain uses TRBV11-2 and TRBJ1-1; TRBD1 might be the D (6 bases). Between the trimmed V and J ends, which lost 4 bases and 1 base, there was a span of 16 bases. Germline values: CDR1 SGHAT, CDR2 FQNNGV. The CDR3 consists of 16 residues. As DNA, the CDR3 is TGTGCCAGCAGCTCCTTTGCAGACAGGCAGAACACTGAAGCTTTCTTT. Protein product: CASSSFADRQNTEAFF.

The CDR3 coding sequence is TGTGCCAGCAGTGGGGACAGGGGAAAATCAGCCCGGGCCCAGCATTTT. Translated: CASSGDRGKSARAQHF. The rearrangement uses TRBV12-3 or TRBV12-4 and TRBJ1-5; 10 bases are a match to TRBD1. The CDR3 is 16 residues long. The junction had 15 bases not matched to a gene; V was cut back by 5 bases and J by 11 bases.

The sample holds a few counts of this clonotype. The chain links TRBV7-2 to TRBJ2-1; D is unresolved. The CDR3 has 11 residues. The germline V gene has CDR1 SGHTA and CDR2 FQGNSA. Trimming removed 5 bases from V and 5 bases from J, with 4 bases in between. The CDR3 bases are TGTGCCAGCAGCATACACAATGAGCAGTTCTTC. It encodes CASSIHNEQFF. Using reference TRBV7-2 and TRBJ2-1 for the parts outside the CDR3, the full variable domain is GAGVSQSPSNKVTEKGKDVELRCDPISGHTALYWYRQSLGQGLEFLIYFQGNSAPDKSGLPSDRFSAERTGGSVSTLTIQRTQQEDSAVYLCASSIHNEQFFGPGTRLTVL.

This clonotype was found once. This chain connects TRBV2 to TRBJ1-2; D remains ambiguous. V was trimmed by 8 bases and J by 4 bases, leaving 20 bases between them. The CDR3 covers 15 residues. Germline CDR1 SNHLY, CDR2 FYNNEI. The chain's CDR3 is CASLTLGRLGYGYTF. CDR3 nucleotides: TGTGCCAGCCTTACCCTGGGCCGGTTGGGCTATGGCTACACCTTC.

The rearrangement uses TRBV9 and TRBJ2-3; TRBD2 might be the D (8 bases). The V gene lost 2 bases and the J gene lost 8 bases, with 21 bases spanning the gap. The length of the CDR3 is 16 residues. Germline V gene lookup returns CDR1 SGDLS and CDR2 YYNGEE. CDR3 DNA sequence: TGTGCCAGCAGCGTGGCACAGGGGTCGGGGGGGAGTACGCAGTATTTT. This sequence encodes CASSVAQGSGGSTQYF.

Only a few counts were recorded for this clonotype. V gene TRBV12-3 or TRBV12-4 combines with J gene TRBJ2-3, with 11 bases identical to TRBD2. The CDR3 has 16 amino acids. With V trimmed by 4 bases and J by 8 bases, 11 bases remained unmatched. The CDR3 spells CASSSRLAGFSGTQYF. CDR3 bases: TGTGCCAGCAGTTCCCGACTAGCGGGATTTTCCGGTACGCAGTATTTT.

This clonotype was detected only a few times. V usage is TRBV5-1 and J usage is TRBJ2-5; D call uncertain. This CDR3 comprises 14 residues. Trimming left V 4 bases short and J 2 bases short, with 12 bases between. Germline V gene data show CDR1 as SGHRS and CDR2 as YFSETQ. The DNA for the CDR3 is TGCGCCAGCAGCGTGAGGACGGATCAAGAGACCCAGTACTTC. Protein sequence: CASSVRTDQETQYF.

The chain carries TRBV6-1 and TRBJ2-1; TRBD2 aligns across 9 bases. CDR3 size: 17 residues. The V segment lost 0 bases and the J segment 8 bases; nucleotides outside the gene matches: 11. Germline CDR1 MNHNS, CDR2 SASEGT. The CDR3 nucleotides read TGTGCCAGCAGTGAAGCGCTTGGGCGGGAGGGCCGTGATGAGCAGTTCTTC. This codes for CASSEALGREGRDEQFF.

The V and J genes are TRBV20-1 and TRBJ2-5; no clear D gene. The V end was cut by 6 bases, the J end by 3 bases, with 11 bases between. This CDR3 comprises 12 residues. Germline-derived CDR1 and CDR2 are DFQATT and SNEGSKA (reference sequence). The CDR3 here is CSAPLAKETQYF. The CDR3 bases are TGCAGTGCCCCCTTGGCAAAAGAGACCCAGTACTTC.

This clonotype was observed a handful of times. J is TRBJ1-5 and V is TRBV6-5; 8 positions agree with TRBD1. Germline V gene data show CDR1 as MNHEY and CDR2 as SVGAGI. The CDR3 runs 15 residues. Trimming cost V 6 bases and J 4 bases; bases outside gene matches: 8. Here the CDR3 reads CASRPDRGWNQPQHF. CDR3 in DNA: TGTGCCAGCAGGCCCGACAGGGGATGGAATCAGCCCCAGCATTTT.

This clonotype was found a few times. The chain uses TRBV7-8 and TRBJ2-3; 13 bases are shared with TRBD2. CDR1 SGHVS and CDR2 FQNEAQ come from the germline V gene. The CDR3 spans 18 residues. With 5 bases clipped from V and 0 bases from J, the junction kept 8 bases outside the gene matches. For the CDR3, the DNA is TGTGCCAGCAGCCCCGGGACTAGCGGGGCCCGTAGCACAGATACGCAGTATTTT. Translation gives CASSPGTSGARSTDTQYF.